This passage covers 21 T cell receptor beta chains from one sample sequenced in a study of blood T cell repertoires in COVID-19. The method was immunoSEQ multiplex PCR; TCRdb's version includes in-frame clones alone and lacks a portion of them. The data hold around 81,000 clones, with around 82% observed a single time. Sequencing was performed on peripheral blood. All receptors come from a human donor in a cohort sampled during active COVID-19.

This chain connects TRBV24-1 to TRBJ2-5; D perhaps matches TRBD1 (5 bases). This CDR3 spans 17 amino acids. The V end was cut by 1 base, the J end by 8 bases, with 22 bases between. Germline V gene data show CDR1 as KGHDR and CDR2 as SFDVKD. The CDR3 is CATSDLRSTGWAKTQYF. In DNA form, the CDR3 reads TGTGCCACCAGTGATTTAAGGAGTACAGGATGGGCAAAAACCCAGTACTTC.

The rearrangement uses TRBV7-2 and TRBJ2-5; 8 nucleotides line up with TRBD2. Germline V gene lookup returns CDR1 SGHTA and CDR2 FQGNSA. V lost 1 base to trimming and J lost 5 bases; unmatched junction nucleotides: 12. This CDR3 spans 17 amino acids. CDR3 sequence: CASSLDRTGGFWETQYF. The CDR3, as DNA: TGTGCCAGCAGCTTAGATAGGACGGGGGGGTTCTGGGAGACCCAGTACTTC.

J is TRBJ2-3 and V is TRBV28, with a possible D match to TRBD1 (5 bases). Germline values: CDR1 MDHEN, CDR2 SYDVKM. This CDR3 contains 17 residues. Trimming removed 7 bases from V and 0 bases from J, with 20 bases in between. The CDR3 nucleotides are TGTGCCAGCAACCTCCCACAAAGGACACAAAGCACAGATACGCAGTATTTT. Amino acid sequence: CASNLPQRTQSTDTQYF.

CDR3 nucleotide sequence: TGTGCCAGCAGCCTGCCGGCGGGTAGCACAGATACGCAGTATTTT. Its translation is CASSLPAGSTDTQYF. The genes are TRBV5-6 and TRBJ2-3, with D perhaps matching TRBD2 (5 bases). This CDR3 region has 15 residues. Germline CDR1 is SGHDT and CDR2 is YYEEEE. V gave up 4 bases and J gave up 0 bases, with 12 bases separating them.

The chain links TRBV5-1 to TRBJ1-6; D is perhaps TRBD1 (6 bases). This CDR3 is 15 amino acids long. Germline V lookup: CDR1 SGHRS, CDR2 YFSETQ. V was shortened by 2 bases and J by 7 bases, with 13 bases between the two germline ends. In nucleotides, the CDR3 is TGCGCCAGCAGCTTACAGGGTCCCCCGAATTCACCCCTCCACTTT. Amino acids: CASSLQGPPNSPLHF.

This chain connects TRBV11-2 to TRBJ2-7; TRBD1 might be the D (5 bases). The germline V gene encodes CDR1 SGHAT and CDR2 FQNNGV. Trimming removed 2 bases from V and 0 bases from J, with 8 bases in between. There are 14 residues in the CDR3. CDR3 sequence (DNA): TGTGCCAGCAGCTTACACAGGAGCTCCTACGAGCAGTACTTC. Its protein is CASSLHRSSYEQYF.

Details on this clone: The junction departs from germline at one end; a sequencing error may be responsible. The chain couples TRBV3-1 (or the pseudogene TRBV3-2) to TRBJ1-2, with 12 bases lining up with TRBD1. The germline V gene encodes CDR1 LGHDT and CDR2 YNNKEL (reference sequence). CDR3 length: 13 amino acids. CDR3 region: CASSRERDRGLDF. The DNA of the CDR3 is TGTGCCAGCAGCCGAGAAAGGGACAGGGGGCTCGACTTC.

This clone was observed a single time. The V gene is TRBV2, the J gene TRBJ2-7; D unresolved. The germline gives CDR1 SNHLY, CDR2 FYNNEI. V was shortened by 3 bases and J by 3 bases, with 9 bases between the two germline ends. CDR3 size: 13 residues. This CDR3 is CASSENSRYEQYF. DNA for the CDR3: TGTGCCAGCAGTGAGAACAGCCGCTACGAGCAGTACTTC.

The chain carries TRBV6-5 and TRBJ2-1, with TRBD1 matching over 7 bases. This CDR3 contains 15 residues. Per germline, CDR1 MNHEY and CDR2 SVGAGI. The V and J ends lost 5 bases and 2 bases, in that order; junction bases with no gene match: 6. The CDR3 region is CASSNEGAAYNEQFF. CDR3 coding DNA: TGTGCCAGCAGTAACGAGGGGGCTGCCTACAATGAGCAGTTCTTC.

The CDR3 sequence is CASSLRRRGGGYTF. The CDR3 nucleotides are TGTGCCAGCAGCTTGAGAAGGCGGGGAGGGGGCTACACCTTC. The rearrangement uses TRBV5-6 and TRBJ1-2, with D hard to call. This CDR3 has 14 amino acids. Germline values: CDR1 SGHDT, CDR2 YYEEEE. Trimming cost V 1 base and J 8 bases, with 15 bases left between them.

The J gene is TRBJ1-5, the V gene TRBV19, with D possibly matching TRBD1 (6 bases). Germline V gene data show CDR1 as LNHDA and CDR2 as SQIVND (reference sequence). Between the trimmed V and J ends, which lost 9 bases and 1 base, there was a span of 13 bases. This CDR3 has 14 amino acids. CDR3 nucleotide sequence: TGTGCCAGCCTAGACAGGAAAAGCAATCAGCCCCAGCATTTT. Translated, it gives CASLDRKSNQPQHF.

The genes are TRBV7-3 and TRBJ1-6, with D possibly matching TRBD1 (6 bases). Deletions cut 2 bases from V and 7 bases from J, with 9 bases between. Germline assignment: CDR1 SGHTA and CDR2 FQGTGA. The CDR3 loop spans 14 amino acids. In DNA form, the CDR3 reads TGTGCCAGCAGCTTAGCAGGGGTGAATTCACCCCTCCACTTT. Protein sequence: CASSLAGVNSPLHF.

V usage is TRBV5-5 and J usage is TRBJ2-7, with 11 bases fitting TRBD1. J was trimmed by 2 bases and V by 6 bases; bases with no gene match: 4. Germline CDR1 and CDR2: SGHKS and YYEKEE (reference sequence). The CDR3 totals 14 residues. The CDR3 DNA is TGTGCCAGCACCCCGGGACAGGGGGCCTACGAGCAGTACTTC. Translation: CASTPGQGAYEQYF.

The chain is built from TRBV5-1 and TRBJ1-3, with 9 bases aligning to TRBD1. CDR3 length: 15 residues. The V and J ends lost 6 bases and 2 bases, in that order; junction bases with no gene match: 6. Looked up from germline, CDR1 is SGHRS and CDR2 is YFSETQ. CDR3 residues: CASTLGTGTGNTIYF. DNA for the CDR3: TGCGCCAGCACTCTTGGGACAGGGACTGGAAACACCATATATTTT.

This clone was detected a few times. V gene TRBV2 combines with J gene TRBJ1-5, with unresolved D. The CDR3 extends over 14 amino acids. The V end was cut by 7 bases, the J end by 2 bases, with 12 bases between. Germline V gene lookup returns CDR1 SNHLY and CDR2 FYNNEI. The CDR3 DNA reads TGTGCCAGCATGGAGAACGGCGGCAATCAGCCCCAGCATTTT. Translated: CASMENGGNQPQHF.

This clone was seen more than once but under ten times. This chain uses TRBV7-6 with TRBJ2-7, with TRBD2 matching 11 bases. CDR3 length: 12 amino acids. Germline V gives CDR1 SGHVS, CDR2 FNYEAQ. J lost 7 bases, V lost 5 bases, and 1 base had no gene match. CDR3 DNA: TGTGCCAGCAGCCGGACTAGCGGGGAGCAGTACTTC. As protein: CASSRTSGEQYF.

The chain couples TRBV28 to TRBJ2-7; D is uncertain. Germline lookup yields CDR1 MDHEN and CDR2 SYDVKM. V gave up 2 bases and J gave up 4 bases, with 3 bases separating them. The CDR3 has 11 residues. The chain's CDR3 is CASSLRYEQYF. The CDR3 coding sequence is TGTGCCAGCAGTTTACGGTACGAGCAGTACTTC.

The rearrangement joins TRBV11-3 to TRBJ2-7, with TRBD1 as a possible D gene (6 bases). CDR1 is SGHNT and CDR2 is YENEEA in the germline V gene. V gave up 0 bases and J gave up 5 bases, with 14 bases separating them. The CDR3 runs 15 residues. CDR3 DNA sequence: TGTGCCAGCAGCTTAGACGGTACAGGGATCCACGAGCAGTACTTC. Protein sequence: CASSLDGTGIHEQYF.

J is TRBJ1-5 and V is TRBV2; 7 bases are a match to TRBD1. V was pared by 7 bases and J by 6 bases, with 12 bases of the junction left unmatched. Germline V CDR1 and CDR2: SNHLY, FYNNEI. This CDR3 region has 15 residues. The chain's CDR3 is CASMINRGSLQPQHF. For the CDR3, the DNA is TGTGCCAGCATGATAAACAGGGGCTCCCTTCAGCCCCAGCATTTT. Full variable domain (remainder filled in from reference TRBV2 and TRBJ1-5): EPEVTQTPSHQVTQMGQEVILRCVPISNHLYFYWYRQILGQKVEFLVSFYNNEISEKSEIFDDQFSVERPDGSNFTLKIRSTKLEDSAMYFCASMINRGSLQPQHFGDGTRLSIL.

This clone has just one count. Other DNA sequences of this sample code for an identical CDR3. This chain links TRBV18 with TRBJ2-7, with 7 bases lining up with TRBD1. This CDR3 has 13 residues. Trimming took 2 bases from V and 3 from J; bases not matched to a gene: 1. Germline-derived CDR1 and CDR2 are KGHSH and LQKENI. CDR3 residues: CASSPAGGYEQYF. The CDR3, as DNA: TGTGCCAGCTCACCAGCAGGGGGCTACGAGCAGTACTTC.

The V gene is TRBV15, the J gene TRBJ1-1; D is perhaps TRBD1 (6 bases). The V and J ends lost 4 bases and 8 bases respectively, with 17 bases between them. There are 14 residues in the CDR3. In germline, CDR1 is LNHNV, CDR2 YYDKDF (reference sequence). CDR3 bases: TGTGCCACCAGCACCGACCGGGACACACACGAAGCTTTCTTT. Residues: CATSTDRDTHEAFF.